The 23 T cell receptor beta chains below were found in one sample sequenced in a study of long-term antiretroviral therapy in people with HIV. The authors ran the immunoSEQ assay, v3.0, at survey level. Sequenced by immunoSEQ multiplex PCR; TCRdb stores in-frame clones only, minus some. The sample gives fewer than 20,000 clones, 79% of which show up once; 8% is in the top ten. The sample was unsorted PBMCs, taken at the start of antiretroviral therapy. All receptors come from a man aged 25 to 40 with HIV.

The chain combines TRBV28 with TRBJ1-5; D not certain. Per the germline V gene, CDR1 is MDHEN and CDR2 is SYDVKM. With 5 bases removed from V and 0 bases from J, the gap between germline ends came to 26 bases. The CDR3 contains 20 residues. CDR3 sequence (DNA): TGTGCCAGCAGTGAAACAGTTCCCCTCCTTTTTTTTTATAGCAATCAGCCCCAGCATTTT. This codes for CASSETVPLLFFYSNQPQHF.

This clone was counted a single time. The rearrangement links TRBV11-2 to TRBJ2-1, with D possibly TRBD2 on 6 matching bases. Looked up from germline, CDR1 is SGHAT and CDR2 is FQNNGV. There are 16 residues in the CDR3. Between the trimmed V and J ends, which lost 5 bases and 1 base, there was a span of 15 bases. CDR3 protein: CASSQGSSGSYNEQFF. CDR3 DNA: TGTGCCAGCAGCCAGGGATCGAGCGGGTCCTACAATGAGCAGTTCTTC.

The J gene is TRBJ1-2, the V gene TRBV6-5; D not certain. This CDR3 contains 12 residues. The germline V and J ends were trimmed by 2 bases and 2 bases, with 3 bases remaining between them. Germline-derived CDR1 and CDR2 are MNHEY and SVGAGI. CDR3 in DNA: TGTGCCAGCAGTTACCAGAACTATGGCTACACCTTC. Translation gives CASSYQNYGYTF.

The CDR3 DNA is TGTGCCAGCAGCGCCTTGGACAGGGGATCATACGAGCAGTACTTC. This encodes CASSALDRGSYEQYF. The chain has TRBV5-4 and TRBJ2-7; 9 bases align to TRBD1. This CDR3 spans 15 amino acids. J gave up 4 bases and V 4 bases, and 9 bases lay outside the gene matches. CDR1 SGHNT and CDR2 YYREEE come from the germline V gene (reference sequence).

The chain employs TRBV10-3 and TRBJ2-2; 8 nucleotides match TRBD1. The CDR3 spans 22 residues. V shed 6 bases, J shed 1 base, and the junction held 25 bases outside the gene matches. Germline CDR1 ENHRY, CDR2 SYGVKD. CDR3 in amino acids: CAISVLSGGAMGITKNTGELFF. Here the CDR3 DNA reads TGTGCCATCAGCGTTCTCTCAGGGGGCGCGATGGGAATAACGAAGAACACCGGGGAGCTGTTTTTT.

The chain is built from TRBV10-1 and TRBJ2-1, with 10 bases matching TRBD2. CDR1 is WNHNN and CDR2 is SYGVQD in the germline V gene (reference sequence). Germline trimming cut 1 base from V and 3 bases from J; bases unmatched to any gene: 3. CDR3 length equals 16 residues. The CDR3 DNA is TGCGCCAGCAGTGAGTATCCTAGCGGGAGCTACAATGAGCAGTTCTTC. It is translated as CASSEYPSGSYNEQFF.

The chain links TRBV6-1 to TRBJ2-7; 11 positions agree with TRBD2. CDR1 MNHNS and CDR2 SASEGT come from the germline V gene. The CDR3 has 15 amino acids. Trimming removed 7 bases from V and 7 bases from J; junction bases left unmatched: 12. CDR3 coding DNA: TGTGCCAGCACCCTTAGCGGGGGGGTTTTGGAGGAGCAGTACTTC. Translated: CASTLSGGVLEEQYF.

This clone was detected only once. CDR3 sequence (DNA): TGTGCCAGCAGCTTAGTGGCGAGACAGGGCAACACCGGGGAGCTGTTTTTT. This translates into CASSLVARQGNTGELFF. The chain joins TRBV11-2 to TRBJ2-2; 7 positions match TRBD1. V shed 1 base, J shed 2 bases, and the junction held 7 bases outside the gene matches. The CDR3 totals 17 residues. The germline CDR1 and CDR2 sequences are SGHAT and FQNNGV.

The rearrangement links TRBV29-1 to TRBJ1-1; 10 nucleotides agree with TRBD1. Germline loops: CDR1 SQVTM, CDR2 ANQGSEA. This CDR3 comprises 14 residues. Germline trimming cut 4 bases from V and 5 bases from J; bases unmatched to any gene: 7. This CDR3 reads CSVGQGALGTEAFF. For the CDR3, the DNA is TGCAGCGTTGGACAGGGGGCGTTAGGAACTGAAGCTTTCTTT. Based on the CDR3 plus reference TRBV29-1 and TRBJ1-1, the full variable domain is SAVISQKPSRDICQRGTSLTIQCQVDSQVTMMFWYRQQPGQSLTLIATANQGSEATYESGFVIDKFPISRPNLTFSTLTVSNMSPEDSSIYLCSVGQGALGTEAFFGQGTRLTVV.

The chain joins TRBV19 to TRBJ1-1, with a weak D call TRBD1 (6 bases). CDR1 and CDR2 (germline): LNHDA, SQIVND (reference sequence). V was pared by 2 bases and J by 4 bases, with 14 bases between. CDR3 length equals 15 residues. The CDR3 nucleotides read TGTGCCAGTAGTATACTCCAGGGGTTCGGCACTGAAGCTTTCTTT. Translation: CASSILQGFGTEAFF.

This clone was seen only once. The chain uses TRBV6-5 and TRBJ1-1, with D possibly TRBD1 on 6 matching bases. Germline lookup yields CDR1 MNHEY and CDR2 SVGAGI. The ends were cut back, 8 bases at V and 6 bases at J, with 22 bases in the middle. The CDR3 spans 15 residues. CDR3 protein: CASGRAQGQWAEAFF. DNA of the CDR3: TGTGCCAGCGGACGTGCGCAGGGGCAATGGGCTGAAGCTTTCTTT.

The gene calls are TRBV6-5 and TRBJ1-4; weak D call: TRBD1 (6 bases). The CDR3 consists of 13 residues. CDR1 MNHEY and CDR2 SVGAGI come from the germline V gene. V was shortened by 5 bases and J by 11 bases, with 15 bases between the two germline ends. CDR3 loop: CASSTDARGKLFF. The CDR3 coding sequence is TGTGCCAGCAGTACAGATGCTAGGGGGAAACTGTTTTTT.

The chain uses TRBV5-1 and TRBJ1-2; no firm D call. The V gene's germline CDR1 is SGHRS and CDR2 YFSETQ. The CDR3 covers 15 residues. The V end lost 0 bases, the J end lost 8 bases, and 17 bases lay between the germline ends. The CDR3: CASSLGGVGPGGYTF. CDR3 in DNA: TGCGCCAGCAGCTTGGGTGGGGTCGGCCCCGGAGGCTACACCTTC.

Turning to this clone: The sample contains more than one DNA sequence encoding this CDR3. The chain is built from TRBV19 and TRBJ1-5; tentatively, D is TRBD1 (5 bases). There are 15 residues in the CDR3. Germline CDR1 LNHDA, CDR2 SQIVND (reference sequence). V was trimmed by 7 bases and J by 0 bases, leaving 13 bases between them. The CDR3 coding sequence is TGTGCCAGTACCCCGGGGGGGTATAGCAATCAGCCCCAGCATTTT. Residues: CASTPGGYSNQPQHF.

The genes are TRBV4-2 and TRBJ2-1, with 8 nucleotides matching TRBD2. Germline V lookup: CDR1 LGHNA, CDR2 YNFKEQ. This CDR3 is 15 amino acids long. J gave up 10 bases and V 0 bases, and 8 bases lay outside the gene matches. Written as DNA, the CDR3 is TGTGCCAGCAGCCAAGAGAGACGGGGGGGCCGGGAGCAGTTCTTC. Protein sequence: CASSQERRGGREQFF.

J is TRBJ1-1 and V is TRBV19; TRBD1 matches at 10 bases. Germline V gene lookup returns CDR1 LNHDA and CDR2 SQIVND (reference sequence). Losses at the gene ends were 4 bases for V and 5 bases for J; bases not matched to a gene: 4. The CDR3 length is 14 residues. DNA of the CDR3: TGTGCCAGTAGTACGACAGGGGGCAGAACTGAAGCTTTCTTT. It is translated as CASSTTGGRTEAFF.

CDR3 bases: TGCGCCAGCAGCCAAAACAGCTACTATGGCTACACCTTC. Protein: CASSQNSYYGYTF. The chain has TRBV4-3 and TRBJ1-2; D not resolved. V shed 2 bases and J shed 3 bases, with 7 bases lying between them. The CDR3 has 13 residues. Germline CDR1 LGHNA, CDR2 YSLEER.

The chain joins TRBV15 to TRBJ2-5, with 12 positions matching TRBD2. CDR3 length equals 18 residues. V was pared by 0 bases and J by 1 base, with 6 bases of the junction left unmatched. The germline CDR1 and CDR2 sequences are LNHNV and YYDKDF (reference sequence). In nucleotides, the CDR3 is TGTGCCACCAGCAGAGAGGTACCGGGACTAGCGGGCCAAGAGACCCAGTACTTC. This translates into CATSREVPGLAGQETQYF.

This chain joins TRBV4-1 and TRBJ2-1, with 11 bases lining up with TRBD2. Germline V lookup: CDR1 MGHRA, CDR2 YSYEKL. V was pared by 0 bases and J by 6 bases, with 10 bases of the junction left unmatched. The CDR3 contains 18 residues. The CDR3, as DNA: TGCGCCAGCAGCCAAGATAGGGCTAGCGGGGGGTCGGGCAATGAGCAGTTCTTC. This translates into CASSQDRASGGSGNEQFF.

The J gene is TRBJ2-1, the V gene TRBV6-1, with 10 nucleotides matching TRBD2. The CDR3 covers 16 residues. Per the germline V gene, CDR1 is MNHNS and CDR2 is SASEGT. V dropped 4 bases and J dropped 6; count of bases not matched to a gene: 9. The CDR3 DNA reads TGTGCCAGCAGTGGACTAGCGGGTTCGATAGGCAATGAGCAGTTCTTC. Translating it yields CASSGLAGSIGNEQFF.

The chain couples TRBV6-1 to TRBJ2-7; D is possibly TRBD1 or TRBD2 (5 bases each). V gave up 3 bases and J gave up 4 bases, with 16 bases separating them. CDR3 length equals 15 residues. Per germline, CDR1 MNHNS and CDR2 SASEGT. As DNA, the CDR3 is TGTGCCAGCAGTGAGCCGGGCAGGGACCCTTACGAGCAGTACTTC. It codes for CASSEPGRDPYEQYF.

The genes are TRBV4-2 and TRBJ2-1; 12 bases are shared with TRBD2. There are 18 residues in the CDR3. V lost 4 bases to trimming and J lost 2 bases; unmatched junction nucleotides: 9. CDR1 is LGHNA, CDR2 YNFKEQ, per germline. The CDR3 DNA sequence: TGTGCCAGCAGCCCCGGATTGCGGACTAGCGGGACCTACAATGAGCAGTTCTTC. Protein sequence: CASSPGLRTSGTYNEQFF.

The table lists this clone with a few counts. The gene calls are TRBV27 and TRBJ2-7, with 9 bases aligning to TRBD2. CDR1 is MNHEY, CDR2 SMNVEV, per germline (reference sequence). This CDR3 is 14 amino acids long. The V segment lost 6 bases and the J segment 2 bases; nucleotides outside the gene matches: 5. For the CDR3, the DNA is TGTGCCAGCAGCCCTGGCGGGAGGGCCTACGAGCAGTACTTC. This codes for CASSPGGRAYEQYF.